This TCR beta chain was obtained from a study of blood T cell repertoires in COVID-19. About the research overall: Acute and convalescent COVID-19 samples came from the United States, Italy and Spain. PBMCs, B-cell-depleted T cells, or T cells provided the cDNA or gDNA that made up the material.

Methods used by the authors: Nucleated cell counts were estimated from reference gene primer amplification. Sequencing used immunoSEQ multiplex PCR; TCRdb keeps in-frame clones, though not all of them. That table furnishes V, J and clone size, whereas the DNA furnished D and trimming. This sample has approximately 280,000 clones, with about four fifths found just once. During active infection, Seattle patients enrolled and were then monitored through disease. Sequenced input: peripheral blood. The receptor was derived from a human donor with COVID-19, enrolled during active disease. The donor label of this sample is uncertain.

The DNA for the CDR3 is TGTGCCAGCAGCTTACTTGGCTTGAGCAATCAGCCCCAGCATTTT. This sequence encodes CASSLLGLSNQPQHF. The rearrangement uses TRBV7-2 and TRBJ1-5; no clear D gene. The germline CDR1 and CDR2 sequences are SGHTA and FQGNSA. V shed 2 bases and J shed 1 base, with 9 bases lying between them. This CDR3 is built from 15 residues.